These 12 T cell receptor beta chains were sequenced from one sample in a study of blood T cell repertoires in COVID-19 (dated by TCRdb to 2020 to 2021). The library was produced with the immunoSEQ multiplex PCR assay. The source is immuneACCESS, and TCRdb retained only in-frame sequences with V and J called. Part of the clones is not carried over; for the studies checked, unresolved V genes explain less than half of this, and the remainder is unexplained. This sample comprises approximately 150,000 clones, roughly 83% of them detected only once. The ten largest clones take up roughly 5.6% of the sample. What was sequenced was PBMCs or T cells enriched from blood (not recorded which). Every receptor here comes from a man between 70 and 80 years old who had been exposed to COVID-19.

The chain carries TRBV28 and TRBJ2-5; D call uncertain. V was pared by 1 base and J by 1 base, with 19 bases between. The CDR3 consists of 18 residues. Per germline, CDR1 MDHEN and CDR2 SYDVKM. CDR3 sequence (DNA): TGTGCCAGCAGTTTATCCCTTACAACGCTCAGTCCCCAAGAGACCCAGTACTTC. Residues: CASSLSLTTLSPQETQYF.

This clone was seen only once. The J gene is TRBJ2-1, the V gene TRBV10-2; D possibly corresponds to TRBD2 (6 bases). In germline, CDR1 is WSHSY, CDR2 SAAADI. This CDR3 region has 12 residues. Trimming cost V 5 bases and J 10 bases, with 12 bases left between them. The CDR3: CASSSGEGEQFF. As DNA, the CDR3 is TGCGCCAGCAGTTCGGGAGAAGGGGAGCAGTTCTTC.

This clone was recorded once. The chain joins TRBV6-2 or TRBV6-3 to TRBJ1-5; D gene ambiguous. Germline values: CDR1 MNHEY, CDR2 SVGEGT. The CDR3 loop spans 13 amino acids. The V and J ends lost 2 bases and 6 bases respectively, with 8 bases between them. The CDR3, as DNA: TGTGCCAGCAGTTACGTGGGGAGTCAGCCCCAGCATTTT. This translates into CASSYVGSQPQHF.

The chain links TRBV27 to TRBJ1-2; D might be TRBD1 (5 bases). CDR1 MNHEY and CDR2 SMNVEV come from the germline V gene (reference sequence). With 5 bases removed from V and 4 bases from J, the gap between germline ends came to 17 bases. The CDR3 contains 15 residues. The chain's CDR3 is CASSPSSRQRYGYTF. The CDR3 DNA reads as TGTGCCAGCAGTCCATCCTCGAGACAGCGCTATGGCTACACCTTC.

The rearrangement uses TRBV7-2 and TRBJ1-4, with 7 positions matching TRBD1. The CDR3 extends over 16 amino acids. In germline, CDR1 is SGHTA, CDR2 FQGNSA. V shed 0 bases, J shed 2 bases, and the junction held 3 bases outside the gene matches. The CDR3 nucleotides read TGTGCCAGCAGCTTAGCGCAGGGGGGCACTAATGAAAAACTGTTTTTT. It encodes CASSLAQGGTNEKLFF.

V gene TRBV2 combines with J gene TRBJ1-2; a weak D match, TRBD1 (6 bases). V lost 4 bases and J 13 bases, leaving 19 bases between the germline ends. The CDR3 totals 13 residues. Germline assignment: CDR1 SNHLY and CDR2 FYNNEI. In DNA, the CDR3 is TGTGCCAGCAGTGTCGTACAGGGCCTTATTAGCACCTTC. Protein sequence: CASSVVQGLISTF. The whole variable domain, filled in from reference TRBV2 and TRBJ1-2, reads EPEVTQTPSHQVTQMGQEVILRCVPISNHLYFYWYRQILGQKVEFLVSFYNNEISEKSEIFDDQFSVERPDGSNFTLKIRSTKLEDSAMYFCASSVVQGLISTFGSGTRLTVV.

The V gene is TRBV6-2 or TRBV6-3, the J gene TRBJ1-5; 9 nucleotides align to TRBD1. This CDR3 has 15 residues. V trimming: 4 bases; J trimming: 5 bases; junction bases outside the gene matches: 6. The germline V gene encodes CDR1 MNHEY and CDR2 SVGEGT. CDR3 sequence: CASSSIRDRDQPQHF. The CDR3 DNA is TGTGCCAGCAGTTCTATCCGGGACAGGGATCAGCCCCAGCATTTT.

Ten or more counts support this clone. The V gene is TRBV27, the J gene TRBJ2-2; 9 nucleotides agree with TRBD2. J was trimmed by 6 bases and V by 2 bases; bases with no gene match: 7. Germline CDR1 MNHEY, CDR2 SMNVEV (reference sequence). The CDR3 length is 16 residues. The CDR3 loop is CASSLGTSIRAGELFF. The CDR3 nucleotides are TGTGCCAGCAGTTTAGGGACTAGCATTCGGGCCGGGGAGCTGTTTTTT.

The rearrangement joins TRBV5-6 to TRBJ1-5, with D unresolved. Germline assignment: CDR1 SGHDT and CDR2 YYEEEE. The CDR3 covers 14 residues. The V end was cut by 2 bases, the J end by 3 bases, with 9 bases between. The CDR3 sequence: CASSFSGTNQPQHF. The CDR3, as DNA: TGTGCCAGCAGCTTCAGCGGAACCAATCAGCCCCAGCATTTT.

This chain joins TRBV7-9 and TRBJ1-2, with D hard to call. Trimming stripped 1 base from V and 4 bases from J, with 7 bases between. Germline CDR1 and CDR2: SEHNR and FQNEAQ (reference sequence). The CDR3 has 13 amino acids. CDR3 sequence (DNA): TGTGCCAGCAGCTTAGGTCCGGTCTATGGCTACACCTTC. Its protein is CASSLGPVYGYTF.

The chain recombines TRBV29-1 with TRBJ2-1; 8 bases align to TRBD2. The V segment lost 3 bases and the J segment 6 bases; nucleotides outside the gene matches: 4. This CDR3 comprises 13 residues. CDR1 SQVTM and CDR2 ANQGSEA come from the germline V gene. The CDR3 sequence: CSVDGGELNEQFF. The CDR3 nucleotides are TGCAGCGTTGACGGGGGGGAACTCAATGAGCAGTTCTTC.

This chain joins TRBV14 and TRBJ1-1; no clear D gene. CDR3 length equals 16 residues. Germline V gives CDR1 SGHDN, CDR2 FVKESK. Trimming shortened V by 4 bases and J by 4 bases, and 19 bases separated the two germline ends. This chain's CDR3 is CASSPRLAAGRTEAFF. Written as DNA, the CDR3 is TGTGCCAGCAGCCCCCGTCTTGCGGCGGGCCGCACTGAAGCTTTCTTT.